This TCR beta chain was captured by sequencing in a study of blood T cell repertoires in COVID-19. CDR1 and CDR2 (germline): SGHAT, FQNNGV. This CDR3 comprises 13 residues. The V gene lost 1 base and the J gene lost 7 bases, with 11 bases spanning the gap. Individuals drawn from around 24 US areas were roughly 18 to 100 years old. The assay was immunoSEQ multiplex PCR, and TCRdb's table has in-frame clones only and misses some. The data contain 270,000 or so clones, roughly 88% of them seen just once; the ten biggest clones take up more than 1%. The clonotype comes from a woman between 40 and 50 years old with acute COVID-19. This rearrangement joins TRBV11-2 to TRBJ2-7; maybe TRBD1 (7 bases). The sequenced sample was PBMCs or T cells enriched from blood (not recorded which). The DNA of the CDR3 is TGTGCCAGCAGCTTAGTTCAGGGGGGAGAGCAGTACGTC. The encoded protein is CASSLVQGGEQYV.